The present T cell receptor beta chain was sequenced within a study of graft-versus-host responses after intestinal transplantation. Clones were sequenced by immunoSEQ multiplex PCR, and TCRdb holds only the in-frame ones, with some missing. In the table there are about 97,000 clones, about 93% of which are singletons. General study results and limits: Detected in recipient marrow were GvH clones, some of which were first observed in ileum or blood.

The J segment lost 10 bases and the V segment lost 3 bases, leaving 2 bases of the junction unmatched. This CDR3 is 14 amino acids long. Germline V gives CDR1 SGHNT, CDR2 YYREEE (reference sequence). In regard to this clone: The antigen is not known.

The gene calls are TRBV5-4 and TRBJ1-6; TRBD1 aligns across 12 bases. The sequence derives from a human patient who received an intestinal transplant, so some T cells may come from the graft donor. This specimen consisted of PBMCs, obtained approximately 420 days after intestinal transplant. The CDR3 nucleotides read TGTGCCAGCAGCTGGGGACAGGGGGCCTCACCCCTCCACTTT. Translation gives CASSWGQGASPLHF.